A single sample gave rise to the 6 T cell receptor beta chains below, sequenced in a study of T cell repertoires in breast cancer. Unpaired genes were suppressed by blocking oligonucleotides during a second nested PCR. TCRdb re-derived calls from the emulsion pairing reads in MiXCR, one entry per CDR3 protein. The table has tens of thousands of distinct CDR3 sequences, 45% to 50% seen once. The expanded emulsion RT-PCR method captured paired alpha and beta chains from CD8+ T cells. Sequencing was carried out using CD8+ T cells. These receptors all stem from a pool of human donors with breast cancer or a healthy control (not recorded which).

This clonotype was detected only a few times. The CDR3 region has the DNA TGTGCCAGCAGGAAGACTGGGGGGGGCTCCTATAATTCACCCCTCCACTTT. Its protein product is CASRKTGGGSYNSPLHF. The rearrangement links TRBV6-1 to TRBJ1-6; D is perhaps TRBD1 (5 bases). Trimming took off 6 bases at V and 0 bases at J, with 15 bases between the two ends. The germline V gene encodes CDR1 MNHNS and CDR2 SASEGT. The CDR3 contains 17 residues.

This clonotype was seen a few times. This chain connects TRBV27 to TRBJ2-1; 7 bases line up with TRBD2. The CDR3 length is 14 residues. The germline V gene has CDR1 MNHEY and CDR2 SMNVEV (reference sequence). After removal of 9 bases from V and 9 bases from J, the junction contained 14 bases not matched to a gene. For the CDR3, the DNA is TGTGCCAGTTTCAAACTCGGGACTAACGGTGAGCAGTTCTTC. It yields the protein CASFKLGTNGEQFF.

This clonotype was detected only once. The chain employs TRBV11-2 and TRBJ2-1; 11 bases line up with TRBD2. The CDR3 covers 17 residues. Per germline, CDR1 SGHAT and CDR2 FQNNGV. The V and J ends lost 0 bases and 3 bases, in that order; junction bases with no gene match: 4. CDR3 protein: CASSLELGTSGYNEQFF. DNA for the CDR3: TGTGCCAGCAGCTTAGAGCTTGGGACTAGCGGCTACAATGAGCAGTTCTTC. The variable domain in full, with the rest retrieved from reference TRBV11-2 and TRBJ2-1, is EAGVAQSPRYKIIEKRQSVAFWCNPISGHATLYWYQQILGQGPKLLIQFQNNGVVDDSQLPKDRFSAERLKGVDSTLKIQPAKLEDSAVYLCASSLELGTSGYNEQFFGPGTRLTVL.

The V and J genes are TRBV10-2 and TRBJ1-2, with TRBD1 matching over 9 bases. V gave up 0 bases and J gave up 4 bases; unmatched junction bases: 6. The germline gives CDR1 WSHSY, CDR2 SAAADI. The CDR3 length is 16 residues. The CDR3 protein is CASSESGQGRGYGYTF. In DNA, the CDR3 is TGCGCCAGCAGTGAGTCGGGACAGGGTCGGGGCTATGGCTACACCTTC.

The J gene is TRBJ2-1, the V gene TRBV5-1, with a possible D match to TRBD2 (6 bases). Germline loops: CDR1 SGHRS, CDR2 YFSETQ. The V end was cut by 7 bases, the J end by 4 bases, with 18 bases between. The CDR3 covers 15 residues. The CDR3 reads CASSDQGGVYNEQFF. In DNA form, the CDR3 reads TGCGCCAGCTCAGATCAGGGCGGGGTTTACAATGAGCAGTTCTTC.

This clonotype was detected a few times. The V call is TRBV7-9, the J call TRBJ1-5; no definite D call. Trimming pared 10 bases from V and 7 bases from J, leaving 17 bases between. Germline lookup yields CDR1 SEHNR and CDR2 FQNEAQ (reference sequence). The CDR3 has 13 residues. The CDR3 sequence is CATQDLLNQPQHF. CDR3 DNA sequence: TGTGCCACCCAGGACCTCTTGAACCAGCCCCAGCATTTT.